The clone carrying this TCR beta chain was seen repeatedly, ten times or more. The data stem from a study of T cells in Graves' hyperthyroidism and ophthalmopathy. TCR beta CDR3 regions were amplified from RNA transcripts. The primer set for the first-round RT-PCR of the TCR CDR3 was HTBI. TCRdb processed the multiplex PCR reads anew with MiXCR; each CDR3 protein has one entry. This repertoire shows approximately 610,000 distinct CDR3 sequences, 16% found once; its top ten account for around 18%. V was clipped by 8 bases and J by 4 bases, with 20 bases between them. The length of the CDR3 is 15 residues. In germline, CDR1 is MDHEN, CDR2 SYDVKM.

This TCR was recovered from a woman younger than 30 with Graves' hyperthyroidism. The chain employs TRBV28 and TRBJ2-5, with a weak D call TRBD1 (5 bases). The material sequenced was blood. The CDR3 reads CASQGFSSPGETQYF. The CDR3 DNA reads as TGTGCCAGCCAGGGATTCTCCTCTCCGGGAGAGACCCAGTACTTC.